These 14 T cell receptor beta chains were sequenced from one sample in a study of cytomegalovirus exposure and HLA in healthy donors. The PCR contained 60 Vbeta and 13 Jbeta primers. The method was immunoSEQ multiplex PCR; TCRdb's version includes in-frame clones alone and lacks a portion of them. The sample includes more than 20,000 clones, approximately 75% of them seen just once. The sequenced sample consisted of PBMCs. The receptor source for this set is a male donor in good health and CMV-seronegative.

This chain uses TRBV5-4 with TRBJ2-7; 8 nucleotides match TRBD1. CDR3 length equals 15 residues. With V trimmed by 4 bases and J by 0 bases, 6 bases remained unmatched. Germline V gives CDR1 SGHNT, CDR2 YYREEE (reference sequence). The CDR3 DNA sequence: TGTGCCAGCAGCCTAACGGGACAGGCCTCCTACGAGCAGTACTTC. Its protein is CASSLTGQASYEQYF.

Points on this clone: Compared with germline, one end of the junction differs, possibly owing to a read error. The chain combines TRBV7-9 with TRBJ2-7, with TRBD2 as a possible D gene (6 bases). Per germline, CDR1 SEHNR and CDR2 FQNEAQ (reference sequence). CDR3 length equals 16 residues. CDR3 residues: CSSSTLRGTQYYEQYF. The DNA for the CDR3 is TGTTCCAGCAGCACCTTACGCGGGACCCAATATTACGAGCAGTACTTC.

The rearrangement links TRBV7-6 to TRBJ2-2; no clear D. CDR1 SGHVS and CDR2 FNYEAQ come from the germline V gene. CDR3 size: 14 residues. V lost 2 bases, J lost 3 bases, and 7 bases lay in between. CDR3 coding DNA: TGTGCCAGCAGCTTAAATGACTACACCGGGGAGCTGTTTTTT. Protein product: CASSLNDYTGELFF.

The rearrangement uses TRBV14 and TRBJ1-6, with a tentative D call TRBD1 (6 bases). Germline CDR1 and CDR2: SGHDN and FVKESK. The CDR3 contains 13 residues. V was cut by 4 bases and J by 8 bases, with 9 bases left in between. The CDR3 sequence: CASSPYRDSPLHF. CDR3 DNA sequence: TGTGCCAGCAGCCCGTACAGGGATTCACCCCTCCACTTT. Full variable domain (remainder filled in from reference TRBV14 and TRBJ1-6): EAGVTQFPSHSVIEKGQTVTLRCDPISGHDNLYWYRRVMGKEIKFLLHFVKESKQDESGMPNNRFLAERTGGTYSTLKVQPAELEDSGVYFCASSPYRDSPLHFGNGTRLTVT.

The CDR3 region is CASRVGGEISTPKYGYTF. In DNA, the CDR3 is TGCGCCAGCAGGGTAGGGGGGGAAATAAGCACCCCGAAATATGGCTACACCTTC. The chain has TRBV23-1 and TRBJ1-2; TRBD1 is a possible D gene (6 bases). TRBV23-1 is identified as an open reading frame with a role that is uncertain. The length of the CDR3 is 18 residues. V gave up 6 bases and J gave up 5 bases, with 28 bases separating them.

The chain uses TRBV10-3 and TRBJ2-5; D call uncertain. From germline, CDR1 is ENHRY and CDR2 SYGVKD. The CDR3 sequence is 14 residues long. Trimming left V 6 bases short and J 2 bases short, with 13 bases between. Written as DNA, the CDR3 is TGTGCCATCAGCCCTCTCTCCGGGCAAGAGACCCAGTACTTC. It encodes CAISPLSGQETQYF.

The CDR3 coding sequence is TGTGCCTGGAGTCTTCAGGGCAATGAGCAGTTCTTC. Protein: CAWSLQGNEQFF. The rearrangement uses TRBV30 and TRBJ2-1; TRBD1 might be the D (5 bases). The CDR3 spans 12 residues. Germline CDR1 GTSNPN, CDR2 SVGIG (reference sequence). The germline V and J ends were trimmed by 2 bases and 6 bases, with 8 bases remaining between them.

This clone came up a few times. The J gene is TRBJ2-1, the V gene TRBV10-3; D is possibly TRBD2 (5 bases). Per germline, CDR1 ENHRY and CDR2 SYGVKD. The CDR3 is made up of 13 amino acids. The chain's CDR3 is CVSRRGPMDEQFF. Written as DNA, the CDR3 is TGTGTGTCGAGGAGAGGGCCGATGGATGAGCAGTTCTTC.

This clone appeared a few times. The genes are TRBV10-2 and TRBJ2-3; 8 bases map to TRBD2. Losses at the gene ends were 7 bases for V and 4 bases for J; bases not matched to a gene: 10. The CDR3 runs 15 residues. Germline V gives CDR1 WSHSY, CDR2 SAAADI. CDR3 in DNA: TGCGCCAGCATGCGGCGGGAGGCTGGGGCAGATACGCAGTATTTT. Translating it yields CASMRREAGADTQYF.

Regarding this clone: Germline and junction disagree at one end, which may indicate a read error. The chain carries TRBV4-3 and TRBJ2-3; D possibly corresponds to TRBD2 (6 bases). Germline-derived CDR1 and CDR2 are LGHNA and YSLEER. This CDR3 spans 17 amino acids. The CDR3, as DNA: TGCGCCGGCAGCCAAGATCTGGGGGGAAAAGGGGCAGATACGCAGTATTTT. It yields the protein CAGSQDLGGKGADTQYF.

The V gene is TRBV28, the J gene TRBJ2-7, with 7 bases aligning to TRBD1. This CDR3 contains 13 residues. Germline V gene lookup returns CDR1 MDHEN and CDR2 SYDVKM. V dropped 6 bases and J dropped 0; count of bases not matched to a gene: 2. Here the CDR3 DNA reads TGTGCCAGCAGCACAGGGGCCTCCTACGAGCAGTACTTC. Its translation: CASSTGASYEQYF.

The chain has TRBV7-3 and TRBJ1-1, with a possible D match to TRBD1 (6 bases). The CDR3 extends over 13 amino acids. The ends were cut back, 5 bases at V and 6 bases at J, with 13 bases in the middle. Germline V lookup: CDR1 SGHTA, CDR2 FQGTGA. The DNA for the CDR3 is TGTGCCAGCAGCGCTGGGGGGGGCTCTGAAGCTTTCTTT. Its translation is CASSAGGGSEAFF.

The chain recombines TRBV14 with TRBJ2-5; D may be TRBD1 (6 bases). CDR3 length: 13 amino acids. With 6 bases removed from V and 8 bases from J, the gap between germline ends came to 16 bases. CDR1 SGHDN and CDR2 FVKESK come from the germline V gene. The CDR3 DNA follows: TGTGCCAGCAGTCTCGGGGCAGGGGATACCCAGTACTTC. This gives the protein CASSLGAGDTQYF.

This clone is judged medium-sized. CDR3 protein: CASSSLNRGNSNQPQHF. The DNA of the CDR3 is TGTGCCAGTAGTTCGCTAAACAGGGGAAATAGCAATCAGCCCCAGCATTTT. This rearrangement joins TRBV19 to TRBJ1-5; 7 positions match TRBD1. Per the germline V gene, CDR1 is LNHDA and CDR2 is SQIVND (reference sequence). The CDR3 length is 17 residues. After removal of 5 bases from V and 0 bases from J, the junction contained 10 bases not matched to a gene.